One sample yielded the 10 T cell receptor beta chains listed below, sequenced in a study of blood T cell repertoires in COVID-19. Produced via immunoSEQ multiplex PCR; TCRdb's table is partial and in-frame only. The sample yields around 92,000 clones, roughly 86% seen once. The sample taken for sequencing was peripheral blood. The receptors derive from a human donor in a cohort sampled during active COVID-19.

The chain couples TRBV7-2 to TRBJ2-5; TRBD2 agrees at 7 bases. Germline values: CDR1 SGHTA, CDR2 FQGNSA. J was trimmed by 0 bases and V by 7 bases; bases with no gene match: 5. CDR3 length: 14 amino acids. The CDR3 loop is CASTWGGDQETQYF. The CDR3 coding sequence is TGTGCCAGCACCTGGGGAGGGGACCAAGAGACCCAGTACTTC.

This chain joins TRBV12-3 or TRBV12-4 and TRBJ1-2; 7 positions agree with TRBD1. The CDR3 sequence is 13 residues long. The junction had 4 bases not matched to a gene; V was cut back by 5 bases and J by 4 bases. CDR3 sequence reads: CASSVDRTYGYTF. The CDR3 DNA follows: TGTGCCAGCAGTGTGGACAGGACCTATGGCTACACCTTC.

This chain connects TRBV7-9 to TRBJ2-1; the D gene is possibly TRBD2 (6 bases). Germline V gene lookup returns CDR1 SEHNR and CDR2 FQNEAQ (reference sequence). This CDR3 comprises 15 residues. V was shortened by 4 bases and J by 2 bases, with 12 bases between the two germline ends. CDR3 residues: CASSSNSGAYNEQFF. In nucleotides, the CDR3 is TGTGCCAGCAGCTCGAATAGCGGAGCCTACAATGAGCAGTTCTTC. The whole variable domain, filled in from reference TRBV7-9 and TRBJ2-1, reads DTGVSQNPRHKITKRGQNVTFRCDPISEHNRLYWYRQTLGQGPEFLTYFQNEAQLEKSRLLSDRFSAERPKGSFSTLEIQRTEQGDSAMYLCASSSNSGAYNEQFFGPGTRLTVL.

The chain links TRBV25-1 to TRBJ2-7, with TRBD1 as a possible D gene (5 bases). V lost 7 bases and J 2 bases, leaving 15 bases between the germline ends. Germline V lookup: CDR1 MGHDK, CDR2 SYGVNS. The CDR3 has 14 residues. The CDR3 protein is CASTQNGHPYEQYF. The DNA of the CDR3 is TGTGCCAGCACCCAAAACGGACACCCCTACGAGCAGTACTTC.

This rearrangement joins TRBV9 to TRBJ2-4; 11 nucleotides agree with TRBD2. V trimming: 4 bases; J trimming: 8 bases; junction bases outside the gene matches: 5. Germline CDR1 is SGDLS and CDR2 is YYNGEE. This CDR3 has 14 residues. The CDR3 bases are TGTGCCAGCAGCCCGACTAGCGGGATTGACATTCAGTACTTC. This translates into CASSPTSGIDIQYF.

This chain connects TRBV27 to TRBJ1-1, with TRBD1 matching over 7 bases. Germline V gives CDR1 MNHEY, CDR2 SMNVEV (reference sequence). After removal of 6 bases from V and 4 bases from J, the junction contained 5 bases not matched to a gene. The CDR3 spans 13 residues. The CDR3 DNA follows: TGTGCCAGCAGCCAATACAGGGGCACTGAAGCTTTCTTT. Translated, it gives CASSQYRGTEAFF.

The rearrangement uses TRBV6-5 and TRBJ1-2; D possibly corresponds to TRBD1 (5 bases). V shed 6 bases and J shed 4 bases, with 15 bases lying between them. Germline V gene lookup returns CDR1 MNHEY and CDR2 SVGAGI. The CDR3 consists of 14 residues. This chain's CDR3 is CASRSRGGLYGYTF. The DNA for the CDR3 is TGTGCCAGCAGGTCTCGGGGGGGACTCTATGGCTACACCTTC.

The table lists this clone with a few counts. The rearrangement links TRBV5-1 to TRBJ1-1, with D possibly TRBD1 on 6 matching bases. Germline V lookup: CDR1 SGHRS, CDR2 YFSETQ. The CDR3 consists of 15 residues. With 0 bases removed from V and 5 bases from J, the gap between germline ends came to 14 bases. In DNA form, the CDR3 reads TGCGCCAGCAGCTTGGCCGGGGCAGGGGAGACTGAAGCTTTCTTT. This sequence encodes CASSLAGAGETEAFF.

There are a few counts of this clone. The V gene is TRBV6-2 or TRBV6-3, the J gene TRBJ2-1; TRBD2 might be the D (6 bases). CDR1 is MNHEY, CDR2 SVGEGT, per germline. The CDR3 is 14 amino acids. V gave up 4 bases and J gave up 6 bases, with 13 bases separating them. CDR3 nucleotides: TGTGCCAGCAGTTCTCCCGGGAGCAGCAATGAGCAGTTCTTC. It yields the protein CASSSPGSSNEQFF.

In DNA form, the CDR3 reads TGTGCCAGCGACCCGGGTCGGACACTGAACACTGAAGCTTTCTTT. Protein sequence: CASDPGRTLNTEAFF. The chain recombines TRBV7-2 with TRBJ1-1, with D maybe TRBD1 (5 bases). Germline CDR1 reads SGHTA; CDR2 reads FQGNSA. With 8 bases removed from V and 0 bases from J, the gap between germline ends came to 16 bases. The CDR3 covers 15 residues.